This entry describes one T cell receptor beta chain. Its antigen is still unknown. Per-nucleotide qualities are absent, and no much larger clonotype sits a single base away. This entry belongs to a study of cytomegalovirus exposure and HLA in healthy donors (dated by TCRdb to 2016 to 2017). Background on the whole study: According to an earlier analysis of 450 to 650 of the donors, about 180 million T cells yielded 120 million or so unique TCR beta sequences and approximately 300 Gb of sequence data. Donor age, sex, ethnicity and CMV serostatus were compiled together with the repertoire data. About 300 gigabases of sequencing data and 75 million to 85 million unique TCR sequences made up an early release that covered under 750 HLA-typed donors. Every repertoire in the discovery cohort had been generated on one and the same sequencing platform. The study was designed to test whether signatures of past pathogen exposure could be identified by cataloging public T cell receptors. The number of donors typed differed by locus, with roughly 629-640 for A, B, C, DRB1 and DQB1, roughly 520 for DQA1, 606 for DPA1, and approximately 470 for DPB1. HLA typing included class I and class II loci at four-digit resolution. Among the approximately 400 genotyped donors, 75% to 90% belonged to the genetic ancestry cluster associated with self-reported Caucasian donors. On average, roughly 240,000 unique TCR beta nucleotide sequences were sequenced per donor among 300 to 500 genotyped donors of the cohort, with roughly 18% of those sequences being non-productive. Five DR-DQ haplotypes were handled as single units for association and clustering because linkage in the cohort was strong. In a later analysis, previously published TCR beta repertoires from several hundred donors were re-analyzed and high-resolution HLA genotyping was added so that TCR occurrence patterns could be studied. The study combined high-throughput TCR immunosequencing, statistical association of individual TCRs with disease status, and machine learning to predict cytomegalovirus infection status. The study profiled the T cell repertoires of under 850 subjects by immunosequencing and related them to cytomegalovirus serostatus. An earlier analysis of 500 to 750 of the donors applied high-throughput TCR beta sequencing to assess whether each TCR beta V gene segment acted as functional or pseudogenic. Rather than using new phenotypic data, the later analysis identified candidate immune exposures from TCR beta sequences and from how often those sequences occurred across donors. A later genetic analysis took genome-wide SNP genotypes for 398 of the 666 donors and used that subset as a discovery cohort. Besides the first cohort of 666 subjects, a separate validation cohort made up of 120 or so different subjects was used. The study at large found these results: Most TCR sequences were observed very rarely across donors, whereas some public TCRs were present in many individuals. A later analysis reported that several top co-occurrence clusters appeared linked to parvovirus B19, influenza, CMV and Epstein-Barr virus. Only TCR beta chains were sequenced in this cohort, and the absence of alpha or paired-chain data limited detectable features. In a later analysis, TCR association rates were found to vary across HLA loci, with the most associated TCRs seen for DRB1 alleles and the fewest for HLA-C alleles. The 87-base-pair reads could not distinguish some IMGT-functional V segments, including TRBV6-2 and TRBV6-3, so those segments were excluded. Broadly in line with IMGT annotations, most TCR beta V segments showed up in productive rearrangements about 87% or about 30% of the time in an earlier analysis of 587 of the donors. Compared with equally common non-associated chains, HLA-associated TCR beta chains in a later analysis were more clonally expanded and had lower generation probabilities. An association between a missense DCLRE1C variant and V-gene and J-gene trimming of TCR beta chains was found in a later genetic analysis and replicated in an independent cohort. In vitro tests confirmed that a few of the cytomegalovirus-associated TCR beta chains recognize cytomegalovirus antigens. The earlier analysis of a few hundred of the donors excluded fewer than 20 rarely observed V segments, including chromosome 9 orphons, because counts were too low. When HLA alleles, especially DR and DQ, strongly co-occurred, attributing TCR associations to individual alleles was difficult. HLA typing was unavailable for some donors at each locus, so association tests used only the typed subset. Linkage disequilibrium might explain the correlated functional status among segregating V segments, but an unknown experimental factor could not be ruled out. In a later analysis, most CMV-associated TCR beta chains were found to appear HLA-restricted, with HLA associations seemingly driven largely by CMV exposure. A group of highly shared sequence variants was considered likely to be a technical artifact of the sequencing pipeline. The classifier was reported to diagnose cytomegalovirus status with high specificity and sensitivity in both the original cohort and the validation cohort. The study listed 164 TCR beta chains as associated with cytomegalovirus. The presence/absence analyses assumed that sequencing depth was roughly uniform across donors, and that assumption may not be true. A further reported finding was that TCR beta sequences accurately predicted the HLA-A and HLA-B alleles for most subjects in the first cohort. According to the authors, the approach could potentially be generalized to other disease states and immunological phenotypes. CMV serostatus was the only immune exposure information available for the cohort. Specific HLA alleles were associated with more than 15,000 TCR beta sequences at a false discovery rate of 0.05 in a later analysis. According to a later genetic analysis, donors in an Asian-associated ancestry cluster had fewer N-insertions in productive TCRs than the approximately 670-donor mean.

The receptor library was made with the immunoSEQ multiplex PCR assay. For the multiplex PCR, a mixture combining 60 forward primers for TCR Vbeta segments and 13 reverse primers for TCR Jbeta segments was used. Amplification of the CDR3 region of rearranged TCR beta genes was performed with a multiplex PCR assay on genomic DNA. On the Illumina HiSeq System, the amplified TCR beta libraries were sequenced as 87-base-pair reads. The authors processed their data as follows. A later analysis tallied around 80 million unique TCR beta chains across the 666 repertoires, and some 10 million of those chains were shared by two or more donors. A nearest-neighbor algorithm error-corrected the raw reads and collapsed the reads into unique sequences, merging closely related sequences to remove PCR and sequencing errors. V, D and J gene segments were assigned by aligning CDR3 sequences to IMGT reference sequences. For a sequence to be retained, at least a six-nucleotide match to both a V gene segment and a J gene segment was required. A rearrangement was called productive if the CDR3 had no stop codons and remained in frame with V and J, and every other rearrangement was called non-productive. CDR3 was defined by IMGT convention, running from the second conserved V-encoded cysteine to the conserved J-encoded phenylalanine. Sequences without an unambiguous match to a single V gene segment were excluded from the earlier analysis of approximately 600 of the donors. In an earlier analysis of a few hundred of the donors, V segments were called functional above 56.7% productive rearrangements and were called segregating when the between-donor standard deviation exceeded 5%. A statistical classification framework was developed to diagnose cytomegalovirus status using the catalog of TCR beta chain sequences. A later analysis assigned V and J genes by comparing TCR nucleotide sequences with IMGT/GENE-DB human TR gene sequences. In a later analysis, CDR3 sequences and most-parsimonious VDJ recombination scenarios were assigned using the TCRdist pipeline. In a later analysis, every TCR beta chain was defined by the combination of its CDR3 amino acid sequence and its V-gene family, and reads without a unique V-gene family were dropped. As a way to deal with suspected cross-contamination and a sequencing artifact, a later analysis dropped approximately 570 nucleotide sequences that were highly shared and had low generation probability. For each public chain, a later analysis derived a clonal expansion index from normalized ranks of inferred template counts within each repertoire. In a later analysis, generation probabilities were computed with a VDJ recombination model fitted to out-of-frame rearrangements, and the resulting probabilities were checked against IGoR. In a later analysis, hypergeometric tests were used to score TCR-TCR, TCR-HLA and TCR-CMV co-occurrence, with a repertoire-size bias correction applied to TCR pairs. In a later analysis, false discovery rates were estimated by permuting HLA or CMV assignments 20 times. A later analysis grouped co-occurring TCRs with DBSCAN, adding TCRdist sequence similarity when clustering within HLA-allele-positive subsets. For co-occurrence clustering, repertoires with fewer than 30,000 or more than 120,000 public chains were excluded, along with roughly 5 repertoires with anomalous nucleotide sharing. The table comes from immuneACCESS by way of TCRdb, which keeps in-frame sequences with V and J called. Part of the clones is missing from these tables; in studies checked, under half for an unresolved V gene and the rest for unknown reasons. V and J calls and clone size come straight from that table; D and trimming were deduced from the DNA. The sample table contains some 180,000 clones; only one count was recorded for 75% to 85% of them. 2% to 2.5% of the sample is taken by the ten largest.

The cohort comprised 666 healthy bone marrow donors. Cohort members were all nominally healthy when sampled, although unrecorded immune exposures were likely present. The donor was CMV seropositive and belonged to the group of about 290 seropositive cohort members. A peripheral blood sample was collected from each donor, and TCR beta sequencing was performed on peripheral blood mononuclear cells. Genomic DNA extraction from the blood cell samples was performed with the Qiagen DNeasy Blood Extraction Kit. From the cysteine through the phenylalanine, the CDR3 covers 15 amino acids. CDR3 DNA only is kept here, 45 bases in frame from base 1. Unmatched junction bases come to 9, with V trimmed by 5 bases and J by 4 bases. Reading the germline V gene gives CDR1 KGHSH and CDR2 LQKENI.

The receptor's source is a woman in her 30s in good health and CMV-seropositive. The chain is assembled from TRBV18 and TRBJ1-1, with 8 bases in between that match TRBD1. Sequencing input: PBMCs. The CDR3 sequence is CASSSDRGGGTEAFF. The DNA sequence is TGTGCCAGCTCATCAGACAGGGGAGGGGGCACTGAAGCTTTCTTT.